This T cell receptor (beta chain) was profiled in a study of STAT5B mutations in CD4+ large granular lymphocyte leukemia. TCRdb's copy holds only in-frame clones and misses some; the assay was immunoSEQ multiplex PCR. This table has approximately 41,000 clones, 65% to 90% appearing once. Controls came from buffy coats of healthy blood donors. Notes on this clone: Antigen: not known.

Study-wide results and limits: Data were not HLA-matched across samples. Without putative leukemic clones, patient CD4-sorted repertoires remained more clonal than healthy CD4+ repertoires.

V gave up 4 bases and J gave up 4 bases, with 10 bases separating them. Looked up from germline, CDR1 is MNHEY and CDR2 is SVGAGI. CDR3 length: 13 amino acids. The rearrangement links TRBV6-5 to TRBJ2-5, with D maybe TRBD1 (6 bases). This TCR was recovered from a human donor in good health. Sequenced sample: CD4+ T cells from blood buffy coats. This CDR3 reads CASSSQGLETQYF. In DNA form, the CDR3 reads TGTGCCAGCAGTTCCCAGGGGTTAGAGACCCAGTACTTC.